These T cell receptor beta chains were read from a single sample in a study of T cells in Graves' hyperthyroidism and ophthalmopathy. TCRdb re-called the multiplex PCR reads with MiXCR, one entry per CDR3 protein. The table includes around 420,000 distinct CDR3 sequences, around 16% detected once. Sequenced input: blood. Source of these receptors: a woman under 30 with Graves' hyperthyroidism. Each CDR3 is given with its conserved first and last residue. D genes are given only for firm matches. Clone size appears in some rows only: once, few, many, or a class for an expanded clone.

TRBV7-3	many	NA	TRBJ2-2	CASSPRLTGNTGELFF	TGTGCCAGCAGCCCAAGACTAACAGGAAACACCGGGGAGCTGTTTTTT
TRBV30	many	NA	TRBJ2-7	CAWSVSGGLSSYEQYF	TGTGCCTGGAGTGTTTCCGGGGGCCTAAGCTCCTACGAGCAGTACTTC
TRBV19	many	NA	TRBJ2-2	CASSIGEAGELFF	TGTGCCAGTAGTATAGGGGAGGCCGGGGAGCTGTTTTTT
TRBV27	many	TRBD2	TRBJ2-7	CASSPKGTSGTRGVEQYF	TGTGCCAGCAGTCCAAAAGGGACTAGCGGGACGCGCGGGGTCGAGCAGTACTTC
TRBV20-1	many	TRBD1	TRBJ2-7	CSARPSGGLYEQYF	TGCAGTGCTAGACCCTCAGGGGGCTTGTACGAGCAGTACTTC
TRBV12-5	many	NA	TRBJ1-5	CASGRDALGPQHF	TGTGCTAGTGGTCGCGACGCGTTAGGGCCCCAGCATTTT
TRBV5-1	NA	NA	TRBJ2-2	CASRRDPQTGELFF	TGCGCCAGCAGGCGGGATCCCCAAACCGGGGAGCTGTTTTTT
TRBV7-2	many	TRBD2	TRBJ2-2	CASSLEAGLTGELFF	TGTGCCAGCAGCTTAGAAGCGGGGCTGACCGGGGAGCTGTTTTTT
TRBV15	many	TRBD2	TRBJ2-3	CATSSAIAGGPGDTQYF	TGTGCCACCAGCAGCGCTATAGCGGGAGGGCCGGGAGATACGCAGTATTTT
TRBV7-8	few	TRBD1	TRBJ2-1	CASGSLGQGYNEQFF	TGTGCCAGCGGCTCACTGGGACAGGGATACAATGAGCAGTTCTTC
TRBV11-2	many	NA	TRBJ2-5	CASTWAPGETQYF	TGTGCCAGCACCTGGGCCCCGGGGGAGACCCAGTACTTC
TRBV10-3	NA	TRBD2	TRBJ2-2	CAISASTSGGANTGELFF	TGTGCCATCAGTGCGTCGACTAGCGGGGGGGCCAACACCGGGGAGCTGTTTTTT
TRBV3-1	many	TRBD1	TRBJ1-3	CASSPPGQGGNTIYF	TGTGCCAGCAGCCCCCCGGGACAGGGGGGAAACACCATATATTTT
TRBV11-2	many	NA	TRBJ2-3	CASRPGGGSTDTQYF	TGTGCCAGCAGGCCAGGCGGCGGGAGCACAGATACGCAGTATTTT
TRBV7-8	few	TRBD2	TRBJ2-1	CASSLTPGLAGTYNEQFF	TGTGCCAGCAGCTTAACTCCGGGACTAGCGGGAACCTACAATGAGCAGTTCTTC
TRBV10-3	many	TRBD2	TRBJ2-1	CAISEWQRDYYNEQFF	TGTGCCATCAGTGAGTGGCAGCGGGATTACTACAATGAGCAGTTCTTC
TRBV12-3/TRBV12-4	many	TRBD2	TRBJ2-1	CASTERNLAGGPPFSYNEQFF	TGTGCCAGCACCGAACGTAACCTAGCGGGGGGCCCTCCTTTCTCCTACAATGAGCAGTTCTTC
TRBV9	few	NA	TRBJ2-7	CASSVGVGESYEQYF	TGTGCCAGCAGCGTAGGAGTCGGGGAGTCCTACGAGCAGTACTTC
TRBV18	NA	TRBD1	TRBJ1-2	CASSPGDSNYGYTF	TGTGCCAGCTCACCCGGGGACAGTAACTATGGCTACACCTTC
TRBV11-1	many	NA	TRBJ2-2	CASSLAAGELFF	TGTGCCAGCAGCTTAGCGGCCGGGGAGCTGTTTTTT
TRBV24-1	few	NA	TRBJ2-2	CATRDRARLDGELFF	TGTGCCACCAGAGATCGGGCCCGGCTTGACGGGGAGCTGTTTTTT
TRBV7-3	few	NA	TRBJ2-5	CASSLEVGQTQYF	TGTGCCAGCAGCTTGGAGGTGGGGCAGACCCAGTACTTC
TRBV6-8	many	TRBD2	TRBJ2-3	CASSSTSGRSTDTQYF	TGTGCCAGCAGTTCTACTAGCGGGAGGTCCACAGATACGCAGTATTTT
TRBV5-1	few	TRBD2	TRBJ2-3	CASNRAGSTDTQYF	TGCGCCAGCAACCGAGCGGGGAGCACAGATACGCAGTATTTT
TRBV24-1	NA	NA	TRBJ2-3	CATSDSFTDTQYF	TGTGCCACCAGTGATTCGTTCACAGATACGCAGTATTTT
TRBV24-1	few	TRBD1	TRBJ2-5	CATSDAGTGQETQYF	TGTGCCACCAGTGATGCCGGGACAGGGCAAGAGACCCAGTACTTC
TRBV12-3/TRBV12-4	few	TRBD1	TRBJ2-6	CASSWAGGDPGANVLTF	TGTGCCAGCAGTTGGGCAGGGGGCGACCCTGGGGCCAACGTCCTGACTTTC
TRBV7-9	many	NA	TRBJ2-2	CASSLGQLDTGELFF	TGTGCCAGCAGCTTGGGCCAGCTTGACACCGGGGAGCTGTTTTTT
TRBV29-1	NA	NA	TRBJ1-2	CSGYLMDGYTF	TGCAGCGGATATCTGATGGATGGCTACACCTTC
TRBV24-1	many	NA	TRBJ2-2	CATSEGTYTGELFF	TGTGCCACCAGTGAGGGGACTTACACCGGGGAGCTGTTTTTT
TRBV7-2	NA	NA	TRBJ2-5	CASSLSRAFQETQYF	TGTGCCAGCAGTTTGAGCCGGGCCTTTCAAGAGACCCAGTACTTC
TRBV4-1	many	TRBD2	TRBJ2-7	CASSRGLAGLYEQYF	TGCGCCAGCAGCCGCGGACTAGCGGGACTCTACGAGCAGTACTTC
TRBV18	NA	TRBD2	TRBJ2-1	CASSPRSGGSYNEQFF	TGTGCCAGCTCACCACGTAGCGGGGGCTCCTACAATGAGCAGTTCTTC
TRBV24-1	many	NA	TRBJ1-5	CATSDAAMGNQPQHF	TGTGCCACCAGTGACGCAGCCATGGGCAATCAGCCCCAGCATTTT